These 24 T cell receptor beta chains came from one sample sequenced in a study of early T cells in non-severe SARS-CoV-2 infection. Each CDR3 protein gets one entry after TCRdb re-called the 5' RACE reads with MiXCR. Found here are some 64,000 distinct CDR3 sequences, less than 9.5% of them singletons; the top ten hold roughly 13%. Material: whole blood, obtained at baseline. These receptors originate from an adult who was a healthcare worker with PCR-confirmed SARS-CoV-2 infection or an uninfected control (not recorded which).

The chain employs TRBV7-6 and TRBJ2-2; possibly TRBD1 for D (6 bases). The CDR3 covers 14 residues. V dropped 5 bases and J dropped 6 bases, with 13 bases sitting between them. Germline V gene lookup returns CDR1 SGHVS and CDR2 FNYEAQ. CDR3 sequence reads: CASSDRQAPGELFF. CDR3 nucleotide sequence: TGTGCCAGCAGCGACCGACAGGCCCCCGGGGAGCTGTTTTTT.

This clonotype has a count of ten or more. The chain combines TRBV20-1 with TRBJ2-7; 11 nucleotides agree with TRBD2. This CDR3 has 17 residues. After removal of 5 bases from V and 2 bases from J, the junction contained 14 bases not matched to a gene. Germline CDR1 DFQATT, CDR2 SNEGSKA (reference sequence). CDR3 DNA: TGCAGTGCTTCACCCCCGGGGACTAGCGGTGGTACCTACGAGCAGTACTTC. Translation: CSASPPGTSGGTYEQYF.

In this sample, this clonotype turned up a few times. The CDR3 DNA follows: TGTGCCAGTAGGCCACGGGGTGGGACAACCTACGAGCAGTACTTC. Its protein is CASRPRGGTTYEQYF. The V gene is TRBV19, the J gene TRBJ2-7; D is perhaps TRBD1 (6 bases). The CDR3 spans 15 residues. Germline V gene lookup returns CDR1 LNHDA and CDR2 SQIVND (reference sequence). V lost 6 bases, J lost 2 bases, and 17 bases lay in between.

There are a few counts of this clonotype. The J gene is TRBJ2-3, the V gene TRBV5-1, with 8 bases lining up with TRBD2. This CDR3 comprises 14 residues. The germline gives CDR1 SGHRS, CDR2 YFSETQ. V was pared by 1 base and J by 4 bases, with 2 bases of the junction left unmatched. The CDR3 region has the DNA TGCGCCAGCAGCTTGTCCGGGGGGGCAGATACGCAGTATTTT. Residues: CASSLSGGADTQYF.

This clonotype was seen only a few times. The rearrangement uses TRBV7-2 and TRBJ1-1, with D unclear. Trimming pared 4 bases from V and 0 bases from J, leaving 9 bases between. The CDR3 totals 14 residues. Germline V lookup: CDR1 SGHTA, CDR2 FQGNSA. The CDR3 here is CASSWVGMNTEAFF. Here the CDR3 DNA reads TGTGCCAGCAGCTGGGTCGGGATGAACACTGAAGCTTTCTTT.

The V call is TRBV7-9, the J call TRBJ1-4; D is perhaps TRBD1 (5 bases). CDR1 is SEHNR and CDR2 is FQNEAQ in the germline V gene (reference sequence). V was trimmed by 4 bases and J by 5 bases, leaving 14 bases between them. The CDR3 is 15 amino acids. The CDR3 is CASSSSGGYNEKLFF. CDR3 DNA sequence: TGTGCCAGCAGCTCGTCGGGGGGGTACAATGAAAAACTGTTTTTT. Looking up the rest from reference TRBV7-9 and TRBJ1-4 gives the full variable domain: DTGVSQNPRHKITKRGQNVTFRCDPISEHNRLYWYRQTLGQGPEFLTYFQNEAQLEKSRLLSDRFSAERPKGSFSTLEIQRTEQGDSAMYLCASSSSGGYNEKLFFGSGTQLSVL.

This clonotype was counted many times. J is TRBJ2-3 and V is TRBV7-3; D might be TRBD2 (6 bases). CDR3 length: 16 amino acids. CDR1 and CDR2 from the germline V gene are SGHTA and FQGTGA. Trimming removed 3 bases at V and 5 bases at J, with 18 bases between. This chain's CDR3 is CASSFAGLASGDTQYF. DNA for the CDR3: TGTGCCAGCAGCTTCGCGGGACTCGCCTCCGGAGATACGCAGTATTTT.

The V gene is TRBV24-1, the J gene TRBJ1-2, with D perhaps matching TRBD1 (5 bases). In germline, CDR1 is KGHDR, CDR2 SFDVKD. The V and J ends lost 5 bases and 2 bases respectively, with 5 bases between them. The length of the CDR3 is 12 residues. CDR3 DNA: TGTGCCACCAGTGCAGGGAACTATGGCTACACCTTC. It encodes CATSAGNYGYTF.

This chain connects TRBV4-2 to TRBJ2-7, with D perhaps matching TRBD2 (5 bases). Trimming left V 2 bases short and J 0 bases short, with 14 bases between. This CDR3 has 16 residues. Germline V gene data show CDR1 as LGHNA and CDR2 as YNFKEQ. CDR3 nucleotides: TGTGCCAGCAGCCAACAGAGTCGCGACTACTCCTACGAGCAGTACTTC. It is translated as CASSQQSRDYSYEQYF.

This clonotype is labeled medium-sized (0.01 to 0.1%). The CDR3 bases are TGCAGCGTTGGGGGACTAGCGGGCTGGGAGCAGTTCTTC. Its translation: CSVGGLAGWEQFF. The genes are TRBV29-1 and TRBJ2-1, with 12 bases that match TRBD2. Germline V gene sequence: CDR1 SQVTM, CDR2 ANQGSEA. The CDR3 runs 13 residues. With V trimmed by 4 bases and J by 10 bases, 5 bases remained unmatched.

The table lists this clonotype with many counts. V gene TRBV5-1 combines with J gene TRBJ2-7; TRBD2 aligns across 12 bases. CDR1 is SGHRS and CDR2 is YFSETQ in the germline V gene. Germline trimming cut 5 bases from V and 4 bases from J; bases unmatched to any gene: 10. This CDR3 is 16 amino acids long. The DNA of the CDR3 is TGCGCCAGCAGGAGGACTAGCGGGATTTCAGTTTACGAGCAGTACTTC. It is translated as CASRRTSGISVYEQYF.

Written as DNA, the CDR3 is TGTGCCAGCAGCTTAGATCGAACAGGTGTTGGTAGAATCGCTGGGGCCAACGTCCTGACTTTC. This codes for CASSLDRTGVGRIAGANVLTF. V usage is TRBV11-2 and J usage is TRBJ2-6; maybe TRBD1 (5 bases). Per the germline V gene, CDR1 is SGHAT and CDR2 is FQNNGV. The CDR3 has 21 residues. V shed 0 bases and J shed 2 bases, with 23 bases lying between them. The full variable domain, with the rest looked up from reference TRBV11-2 and TRBJ2-6, is EAGVAQSPRYKIIEKRQSVAFWCNPISGHATLYWYQQILGQGPKLLIQFQNNGVVDDSQLPKDRFSAERLKGVDSTLKIQPAKLEDSAVYLCASSLDRTGVGRIAGANVLTFGAGSRLTVL.

The CDR3: CASRGQRVSYNEQFF. CDR3 in DNA: TGTGCCAGCAGAGGGCAGCGGGTCTCCTACAATGAGCAGTTCTTC. The chain recombines TRBV6-2 or TRBV6-3 with TRBJ2-1; a weak D match, TRBD2 (6 bases). With 6 bases removed from V and 0 bases from J, the gap between germline ends came to 12 bases. The CDR3 spans 15 residues. The germline CDR1 and CDR2 sequences are MNHEY and SVGEGT.

This clonotype was seen a few times. J is TRBJ2-1 and V is TRBV12-3 or TRBV12-4; D may be TRBD2 (6 bases). The CDR3 covers 16 residues. Trimming removed 5 bases at V and 0 bases at J, with 14 bases between. CDR3 residues: CASSRPGGSSYNEQFF. The CDR3 region has the DNA TGTGCCAGCAGTCGCCCAGGAGGGAGCTCCTACAATGAGCAGTTCTTC.

This clonotype was counted ten times or more. The rearrangement links TRBV7-2 to TRBJ2-1; no definite D call. V dropped 5 bases and J dropped 7 bases, with 6 bases sitting between them. The CDR3 has 11 residues. The V gene's germline CDR1 is SGHTA and CDR2 FQGNSA. The CDR3 region has the DNA TGTGCCAGCAGCCCCAGGAATGAGCAGTTCTTC. This gives the protein CASSPRNEQFF. The full variable domain, rest sourced from reference TRBV7-2 and TRBJ2-1, is GAGVSQSPSNKVTEKGKDVELRCDPISGHTALYWYRQSLGQGLEFLIYFQGNSAPDKSGLPSDRFSAERTGGSVSTLTIQRTQQEDSAVYLCASSPRNEQFFGPGTRLTVL.

As to this clonotype: An end of the junction does not agree with germline; a read error may underlie this. This rearrangement joins TRBV10-2 to TRBJ2-1; D not resolved. Germline V gene lookup returns CDR1 WSHSY and CDR2 SAAADI. This CDR3 is 11 amino acids long. The CDR3 DNA sequence: TGCGCCAACAGTGGGTACAATGAGCAGTTCTTC. The encoded protein is CANSGYNEQFF.

There are a few counts of this clonotype. The chain is built from TRBV5-4 and TRBJ2-1, with 10 nucleotides matching TRBD2. V lost 4 bases, J lost 5 bases, and 6 bases stayed unmatched. In germline, CDR1 is SGHNT, CDR2 YYREEE (reference sequence). The CDR3 has 15 amino acids. CDR3 loop: CASSASSGRNNEQFF. DNA for the CDR3: TGTGCCAGCAGCGCGTCTAGCGGGAGAAACAATGAGCAGTTCTTC.

In its sample, this clonotype was seen many times. The chain links TRBV11-2 to TRBJ2-7, with D uncertain. Trimming shortened V by 0 bases and J by 3 bases, and 12 bases separated the two germline ends. CDR3 length: 15 residues. Germline lookup yields CDR1 SGHAT and CDR2 FQNNGV. Here the CDR3 DNA reads TGTGCCAGCAGCTTAGATGGGTTTCAGAGCTACGAGCAGTACTTC. Its protein is CASSLDGFQSYEQYF.

The chain employs TRBV5-6 and TRBJ2-4; D gene ambiguous. The CDR3 totals 15 residues. Deletions cut 3 bases from V and 0 bases from J, with 10 bases between. Germline values: CDR1 SGHDT, CDR2 YYEEEE. CDR3 coding DNA: TGTGCCAGCAGCTCTTTGGATAGAGCCAAAAACATTCAGTACTTC. This sequence encodes CASSSLDRAKNIQYF. The whole variable domain, remainder taken from reference TRBV5-6 and TRBJ2-4, is DAGVTQSPTHLIKTRGQQVTLRCSPKSGHDTVSWYQQALGQGPQFIFQYYEEEERQRGNFPDRFSGHQFPNYSSELNVNALLLGDSALYLCASSSLDRAKNIQYFGAGTRLSVL.

The chain is built from TRBV7-9 and TRBJ2-4; 9 nucleotides align to TRBD1. The CDR3 is made up of 15 amino acids. CDR1 is SEHNR and CDR2 is FQNEAQ in the germline V gene (reference sequence). J was trimmed by 8 bases and V by 5 bases; bases with no gene match: 10. The CDR3 spells CASSPGQGNGDIQYF. CDR3 sequence (DNA): TGTGCCAGCAGCCCGGGACAGGGTAATGGCGACATTCAGTACTTC.

Ten or more counts support this clonotype. This chain links TRBV7-9 with TRBJ2-5; D is perhaps TRBD1 (6 bases). Germline CDR1 is SEHNR and CDR2 is FQNEAQ (reference sequence). Trimming stripped 1 base from V and 5 bases from J, with 14 bases between. The CDR3 covers 15 residues. As DNA, the CDR3 is TGTGCCAGCAGCTTAGGCCTCTCCGACAGGGAGACCCAGTACTTC. This translates into CASSLGLSDRETQYF.

This clonotype was seen repeatedly, ten times or more. The rearrangement links TRBV5-5 to TRBJ1-6; D perhaps matches TRBD1 (5 bases). V lost 4 bases and J 11 bases, leaving 19 bases between the germline ends. This CDR3 is 15 amino acids long. Germline V gene data show CDR1 as SGHKS and CDR2 as YYEKEE (reference sequence). The CDR3 coding sequence is TGTGCCAGCAGCGCATCCGGGACCGACGCCGCACCCCTCCACTTT. This sequence encodes CASSASGTDAAPLHF. The whole variable domain, remainder taken from reference TRBV5-5 and TRBJ1-6, is DAGVTQSPTHLIKTRGQQVTLRCSPISGHKSVSWYQQVLGQGPQFIFQYYEKEERGRGNFPDRFSARQFPNYSSELNVNALLLGDSALYLCASSASGTDAAPLHFGNGTRLTVT.

This clonotype was counted many times. The chain joins TRBV5-4 to TRBJ2-1; 7 bases align to TRBD2. Germline V CDR1 and CDR2: SGHNT, YYREEE (reference sequence). The CDR3 has 18 residues. V lost 0 bases, J lost 9 bases, and 18 bases stayed unmatched. Here the CDR3 reads CASSLGVGGREVSGEQFF. The CDR3 region has the DNA TGTGCCAGCAGCTTGGGAGTCGGTGGGAGGGAGGTCAGCGGTGAGCAGTTCTTC. The whole variable domain, remainder taken from reference TRBV5-4 and TRBJ2-1, is ETGVTQSPTHLIKTRGQQVTLRCSSQSGHNTVSWYQQALGQGPQFIFQYYREEENGRGNFPPRFSGLQFPNYSSELNVNALELDDSALYLCASSLGVGGREVSGEQFFGPGTRLTVL.

This clonotype appeared a few times. The chain couples TRBV5-4 to TRBJ1-1, with D tentatively TRBD1 (5 bases). Germline CDR1 reads SGHNT; CDR2 reads YYREEE (reference sequence). Trimming took 1 base from V and 1 from J, leaving 8 bases between them. This CDR3 has 14 residues. CDR3 loop: CASSLLQANTEAFF. The DNA of the CDR3 is TGTGCCAGCAGCTTGTTACAGGCGAACACTGAAGCTTTCTTT.